Listed here are 21 T cell receptor beta chains from one sample, sequenced in a study of T-cell memory formation after mild COVID-19. TCRdb reprocessed the 5' RACE reads with MiXCR, giving one entry per CDR3 protein. Of 200,000 to 250,000 distinct CDR3 sequences detected, over 9% appear once; the ten largest clones hold roughly 4%. The sequencing input was PBMCs or a T cell subset sorted from them (not recorded which). Receptors were obtained from a man aged 18 to 29 who had mild COVID-19 (a few samples of this study predate the infection). Cell type and time point are not known.

In its sample, this clonotype was seen a few times. V gene TRBV6-5 combines with J gene TRBJ2-4; D gene ambiguous. Per germline, CDR1 MNHEY and CDR2 SVGAGI. The CDR3 has 16 amino acids. Trimming stripped 0 bases from V and 0 bases from J, with 9 bases between. The chain's CDR3 is CASSYSQALAKNIQYF. The CDR3 region has the DNA TGTGCCAGCAGTTACTCTCAAGCGCTAGCCAAAAACATTCAGTACTTC.

This clonotype showed up many times. The CDR3 nucleotides are TGCGCCAGCAGCCAAGGTCCGGGCCAGGGAAAGACTGAAGCTTTCTTT. Its protein product is CASSQGPGQGKTEAFF. The chain employs TRBV4-3 and TRBJ1-1, with a weak D call TRBD1 (5 bases). The germline gives CDR1 LGHNA, CDR2 YSLEER. This CDR3 comprises 16 residues. V was trimmed by 1 base and J by 5 bases, leaving 17 bases between them.

This clonotype came up many times. The CDR3 DNA reads as TGTGCCAGCAGCCAGGGACAGAGCACAGATACGCAGTATTTT. This translates into CASSQGQSTDTQYF. The rearrangement uses TRBV7-9 and TRBJ2-3, with 7 bases identical to TRBD1. Trimming cost V 5 bases and J 0 bases; bases outside gene matches: 2. Germline CDR1 is SEHNR and CDR2 is FQNEAQ (reference sequence). This CDR3 is built from 14 residues.

This rearrangement joins TRBV6-5 to TRBJ2-1; no clear D. The CDR3 consists of 16 residues. The germline V gene encodes CDR1 MNHEY and CDR2 SVGAGI. With 5 bases removed from V and 6 bases from J, the gap between germline ends came to 20 bases. CDR3 residues: CASSTNRVARLNEQFF. The CDR3 nucleotides are TGTGCCAGCAGTACGAATCGGGTAGCTAGGCTCAATGAGCAGTTCTTC.

This clonotype was recorded at least ten times. Written as DNA, the CDR3 is TGTGCCAGCAGCTCTACCCTCGACTCTGAAGCTTTCTTT. Translated: CASSSTLDSEAFF. The V gene is TRBV5-4, the J gene TRBJ1-1, with D uncertain. The CDR3 has 13 amino acids. With 3 bases removed from V and 6 bases from J, the gap between germline ends came to 12 bases. Germline loops: CDR1 SGHNT, CDR2 YYREEE (reference sequence).

The chain is built from TRBV5-1 and TRBJ1-3; no firm D call. The CDR3 is made up of 17 amino acids. Per germline, CDR1 SGHRS and CDR2 YFSETQ. The V end lost 4 bases, the J end lost 0 bases, and 17 bases lay between the germline ends. CDR3 in amino acids: CASSIRPGWGSGNTIYF. CDR3 coding DNA: TGCGCCAGCAGCATCCGCCCCGGTTGGGGCTCTGGAAACACCATATATTTT.

This clonotype came up a few times. J is TRBJ1-5 and V is TRBV15; possibly TRBD1 for D (6 bases). The CDR3 spans 17 residues. Germline V gives CDR1 LNHNV, CDR2 YYDKDF (reference sequence). The germline V and J ends were trimmed by 3 bases and 0 bases, with 15 bases remaining between them. The CDR3 sequence: CATSSRLGANSNQPQHF. CDR3 coding DNA: TGTGCCACCAGCAGCCGATTGGGGGCGAATAGCAATCAGCCCCAGCATTTT.

This clonotype was detected only a few times. J is TRBJ1-6 and V is TRBV6-6, with TRBD1 as a possible D gene (5 bases). This CDR3 contains 15 residues. V was pared by 5 bases and J by 8 bases, with 16 bases between. CDR1 MNHNY and CDR2 SVGAGI come from the germline V gene (reference sequence). The CDR3 spells CASSDPGEGYSPLHF. The CDR3 nucleotides read TGTGCCAGCAGTGATCCGGGAGAGGGGTATTCACCCCTCCACTTT.

This clonotype showed up just a few times. V gene TRBV10-3 combines with J gene TRBJ2-5, with D possibly TRBD1 on 5 matching bases. This CDR3 comprises 12 residues. Trimming pared 3 bases from V and 5 bases from J, leaving 7 bases between. Germline assignment: CDR1 ENHRY and CDR2 SYGVKD. The CDR3 coding sequence is TGTGCCATCAGTGACAGGGCGGAGACCCAGTACTTC. This sequence encodes CAISDRAETQYF.

This clonotype was detected a few times. The chain uses TRBV24-1 and TRBJ2-3; 13 bases fit TRBD2. Trimming took 7 bases from V and 3 from J; bases not matched to a gene: 3. This CDR3 has 15 residues. Per germline, CDR1 KGHDR and CDR2 SFDVKD. The CDR3: CATRGTSGETDTQYF. The CDR3 nucleotides are TGTGCCACCAGAGGGACTAGCGGGGAAACAGATACGCAGTATTTT.

The V and J genes are TRBV19 and TRBJ1-6; D remains ambiguous. The CDR3 is 14 residues long. The germline V gene has CDR1 LNHDA and CDR2 SQIVND (reference sequence). V was trimmed by 10 bases and J by 10 bases, leaving 20 bases between them. CDR3 amino acids: CATRLLGMGSPLHF. The CDR3, as DNA: TGTGCCACTCGCCTCCTTGGCATGGGGTCACCCCTCCACTTT. Drawing the rest from reference TRBV19 and TRBJ1-6, the complete variable domain is DGGITQSPKYLFRKEGQNVTLSCEQNLNHDAMYWYRQDPGQGLRLIYYSQIVNDFQKGDIAEGYSVSREKKESFPLTVTSAQKNPTAFYLCATRLLGMGSPLHFGNGTRLTVT.

The V and J genes are TRBV7-8 and TRBJ2-7, with 7 bases aligning to TRBD2. CDR1 SGHVS and CDR2 FQNEAQ come from the germline V gene. The J segment lost 3 bases and the V segment lost 1 base, leaving 6 bases of the junction unmatched. There are 15 residues in the CDR3. CDR3 residues: CASSLEWEGLYEQYF. CDR3 nucleotides: TGTGCCAGCAGCTTAGAGTGGGAGGGGCTCTACGAGCAGTACTTC.

A few counts support this clonotype. This chain joins TRBV7-2 and TRBJ2-3; 7 bases align to TRBD2. With 1 base clipped from V and 5 bases from J, the junction kept 9 bases outside the gene matches. The length of the CDR3 is 16 residues. Looked up from germline, CDR1 is SGHTA and CDR2 is FQGNSA. The CDR3 DNA sequence: TGTGCCAGCAGCTTAGTTGGTGGCGGGGGTAAAGATACGCAGTATTTT. Its protein product is CASSLVGGGGKDTQYF.

This clonotype has ten or more counts. The chain joins TRBV5-1 to TRBJ2-7; D possibly corresponds to TRBD2 (5 bases). The germline CDR1 and CDR2 sequences are SGHRS and YFSETQ. The CDR3 is 15 amino acids. V dropped 0 bases and J dropped 1 base, with 11 bases sitting between them. CDR3 protein: CASSLAPSSSYEQYF. In DNA, the CDR3 is TGCGCCAGCAGCTTGGCCCCTAGCAGTTCCTACGAGCAGTACTTC.

This clonotype was counted at least ten times. The chain joins TRBV5-1 to TRBJ2-3; D may match TRBD1 or TRBD2 (5 bases each). Germline V gene lookup returns CDR1 SGHRS and CDR2 YFSETQ. This CDR3 is 16 amino acids long. V was cut by 4 bases and J by 4 bases, with 19 bases left in between. CDR3 sequence reads: CASSRSGPGFADTQYF. DNA for the CDR3: TGCGCCAGCAGCCGGTCGGGGCCCGGTTTCGCAGATACGCAGTATTTT.

The chain has TRBV28 and TRBJ2-1, with 8 positions matching TRBD2. Germline V gives CDR1 MDHEN, CDR2 SYDVKM. V trimming: 4 bases; J trimming: 3 bases; junction bases outside the gene matches: 5. The CDR3 is 15 residues long. DNA for the CDR3: TGTGCCAGCAGTTCTAGCGGGTTGTTCTACAATGAGCAGTTCTTC. It codes for CASSSSGLFYNEQFF. Full variable domain (missing parts from reference TRBV28 and TRBJ2-1): DVKVTQSSRYLVKRTGEKVFLECVQDMDHENMFWYRQDPGLGLRLIYFSYDVKMKEKGDIPEGYSVSREKKERFSLILESASTNQTSMYLCASSSSGLFYNEQFFGPGTRLTVL.

The chain uses TRBV30 and TRBJ1-5; TRBD1 might be the D (5 bases). The germline gives CDR1 GTSNPN, CDR2 SVGIG (reference sequence). Trimming removed 5 bases at V and 1 base at J, with 15 bases between. CDR3 size: 15 residues. CDR3 residues: CAWGHAPGSNQPQHF. DNA of the CDR3: TGTGCCTGGGGACACGCGCCGGGGAGCAATCAGCCCCAGCATTTT.

The chain combines TRBV6-5 with TRBJ1-1; the D gene is possibly TRBD1 (6 bases). There are 15 residues in the CDR3. Germline V CDR1 and CDR2: MNHEY, SVGAGI. The V gene lost 5 bases and the J gene lost 1 base, with 14 bases spanning the gap. CDR3 residues: CASSMPGGRNTEAFF. CDR3 coding DNA: TGTGCCAGCAGTATGCCGGGGGGCCGGAACACTGAAGCTTTCTTT.

The sample holds a few counts of this clonotype. This chain connects TRBV18 to TRBJ2-3; TRBD1 matches at 9 bases. Germline-derived CDR1 and CDR2 are KGHSH and LQKENI. Trimming cost V 3 bases and J 3 bases; bases outside gene matches: 7. The CDR3 consists of 16 residues. This chain's CDR3 is CASSPSGTGSTDTQYF. Here the CDR3 DNA reads TGTGCCAGCTCACCCTCCGGGACAGGGTCGACAGATACGCAGTATTTT.

The chain employs TRBV7-8 and TRBJ2-5; 7 bases fit TRBD1. The length of the CDR3 is 16 residues. With 6 bases clipped from V and 4 bases from J, the junction kept 14 bases outside the gene matches. Germline assignment: CDR1 SGHVS and CDR2 FQNEAQ. The CDR3 loop is CASSPQGSGYGETQYF. CDR3 DNA sequence: TGTGCCAGCAGTCCACAGGGGTCGGGTTATGGAGAGACCCAGTACTTC.

The CDR3 bases are TGTGCCAGCAGCTTACAGGGGGTGTGGACCGGGGAGCTGTTTTTT. Encoded protein: CASSLQGVWTGELFF. The rearrangement joins TRBV7-2 to TRBJ2-2; TRBD1 aligns across 7 bases. This CDR3 is 15 amino acids long. V dropped 2 bases and J dropped 5; count of bases not matched to a gene: 5. CDR1 is SGHTA and CDR2 is FQGNSA in the germline V gene.